Following are 13 T cell receptor beta chains from one sample sequenced in a study of early T cells in non-severe SARS-CoV-2 infection. Via MiXCR, TCRdb re-called the 5' RACE reads, giving one row per CDR3 protein. Altogether 95,000 to 110,000 distinct CDR3 sequences are present, approximately 10% being singletons, with the ten largest covering 6.5% to 8%. Sequencing was done on a sample of whole blood. The receptors derive from an adult who was a healthcare worker with PCR-confirmed SARS-CoV-2 infection or an uninfected control (not recorded which).

The CDR3 loop is CSVSGPSNTGELFF. The DNA for the CDR3 is TGCAGCGTTTCGGGGCCTTCGAACACCGGGGAGCTGTTTTTT. The chain employs TRBV29-1 and TRBJ2-2; the D call may be TRBD1 or TRBD2 (5 bases each). Germline lookup yields CDR1 SQVTM and CDR2 ANQGSEA. The CDR3 totals 14 residues. With 5 bases removed from V and 0 bases from J, the gap between germline ends came to 10 bases.

This clonotype was observed at least ten times. The CDR3: CSVRQEGLTDTQYF. The CDR3 DNA follows: TGCAGCGTTCGACAGGAGGGACTCACAGATACGCAGTATTTT. The chain is built from TRBV29-1 and TRBJ2-3; D may match TRBD1 or TRBD2 (6 bases each). V was shortened by 5 bases and J by 2 bases, with 14 bases between the two germline ends. Looked up from germline, CDR1 is SQVTM and CDR2 is ANQGSEA. There are 14 residues in the CDR3.

At least ten counts were recorded for this clonotype. The V call is TRBV5-8, the J call TRBJ2-7; tentatively, D is TRBD2 (6 bases). Germline loops: CDR1 SGHTS, CDR2 YDEGEE. V was shortened by 3 bases and J by 5 bases, with 12 bases between the two germline ends. This CDR3 is built from 13 residues. Written as DNA, the CDR3 is TGTGCCAGCAGCTCTAGCGCCGCTGACGAGCAGTACTTC. Protein: CASSSSAADEQYF.

This clonotype was observed at least ten times. This chain joins TRBV19 and TRBJ2-1; possible D gene TRBD2, 5 bases. The CDR3 contains 14 residues. Trimming took off 3 bases at V and 7 bases at J, with 13 bases between the two ends. Germline-derived CDR1 and CDR2 are LNHDA and SQIVND (reference sequence). The CDR3 sequence is CASSMVNPGNEQFF. The CDR3, as DNA: TGTGCCAGTAGTATGGTCAACCCGGGGAATGAGCAGTTCTTC.

This clonotype was picked up many times. This chain connects TRBV28 to TRBJ2-5; 7 bases are a match to TRBD2. Trimming removed 4 bases from V and 3 bases from J; junction bases left unmatched: 8. Germline-derived CDR1 and CDR2 are MDHEN and SYDVKM. The CDR3 has 15 residues. CDR3 bases: TGTGCCAGCAGTTATTCTAGCGGAGGGAAAGAGACCCAGTACTTC. Amino acid sequence: CASSYSSGGKETQYF.

This chain joins TRBV12-3 or TRBV12-4 and TRBJ2-6, with unresolved D. CDR3 length equals 15 residues. V shed 3 bases and J shed 1 base, with 7 bases lying between them. CDR3 sequence (DNA): TGTGCCAGCAGTTTCAGTGGATCTGGGGCCAACGTCCTGACTTTC. Translated, it gives CASSFSGSGANVLTF.

This clonotype came up many times. V usage is TRBV6-6 and J usage is TRBJ2-1; the match to TRBD2 covers 16 bases. This CDR3 comprises 18 residues. CDR1 is MNHNY, CDR2 SVGAGI, per germline (reference sequence). V lost 6 bases, J lost 8 bases, and 13 bases stayed unmatched. CDR3 region: CASRLTGLAGGPRDEQFF. For the CDR3, the DNA is TGTGCCAGCAGGCTTACGGGACTAGCGGGAGGGCCGCGGGATGAGCAGTTCTTC.

The chain links TRBV12-3 or TRBV12-4 to TRBJ1-3; the D gene is possibly TRBD1 (6 bases). V was trimmed by 3 bases and J by 4 bases, leaving 10 bases between them. The CDR3 totals 14 residues. Here the CDR3 reads CASSFGGTGNTIYF. The CDR3 DNA sequence: TGTGCCAGCAGTTTCGGGGGGACAGGAAACACCATATATTTT.

The sample holds many counts of this clonotype. The genes are TRBV7-2 and TRBJ2-7; D remains unclear. Germline V gives CDR1 SGHTA, CDR2 FQGNSA. V lost 2 bases to trimming and J lost 7 bases, with 9 bases between them. The CDR3 contains 12 residues. CDR3 DNA sequence: TGTGCCAGCAGCTTAATGTTGCTTGAGCAGTACTTC. Its translation is CASSLMLLEQYF.

V is TRBV3-1 and J is TRBJ2-6; no clear D. This CDR3 region has 18 residues. The germline V gene has CDR1 LGHDT and CDR2 YNNKEL (reference sequence). V was shortened by 4 bases and J by 0 bases, with 16 bases between the two germline ends. The CDR3 loop reads CASSRVSVLDSGANVLTF. Written as DNA, the CDR3 is TGTGCCAGCAGCCGAGTGAGTGTCTTGGACTCTGGGGCCAACGTCCTGACTTTC. Complete variable domain (other parts from reference TRBV3-1 and TRBJ2-6): DTAVSQTPKYLVTQMGNDKSIKCEQNLGHDTMYWYKQDSKKFLKIMFSYNNKELIINETVPNRFSPKSPDKAHLNLHINSLELGDSAVYFCASSRVSVLDSGANVLTFGAGSRLTVL.

A word on this clonotype: This may arise from a read error, as a much more abundant clone is one base away. The chain's CDR3 is CASSYSLAYNEHFF. The CDR3 DNA is TGTGCCAGCAGTTACTCCTTGGCGTACAATGAGCATTTCTTC. J is TRBJ2-1 and V is TRBV6-2 or TRBV6-3; D remains ambiguous. The CDR3 covers 14 residues. Germline lookup yields CDR1 MNHEY and CDR2 SVGEGT.

This clonotype showed up just a few times. This chain joins TRBV5-6 and TRBJ2-1; perhaps TRBD1 as D (7 bases). The V gene's germline CDR1 is SGHDT and CDR2 YYEEEE. CDR3 length: 16 residues. V lost 0 bases and J lost 7, with 17 bases in between. CDR3 amino acids: CASSLAFRAGGNEQFF. The DNA for the CDR3 is TGTGCCAGCAGCTTGGCGTTCCGGGCAGGGGGGAATGAGCAGTTCTTC.

V gene TRBV11-2 combines with J gene TRBJ2-7; 7 bases align to TRBD1. The CDR3 runs 14 residues. Germline CDR1 reads SGHAT; CDR2 reads FQNNGV. With V trimmed by 5 bases and J by 5 bases, 9 bases remained unmatched. CDR3 coding DNA: TGTGCCAGCAGCCCCCAGACCGACAGGGACGAGCAGTACTTC. Protein sequence: CASSPQTDRDEQYF.